This T cell receptor beta chain came from a study of blood T cell repertoires in COVID-19. V lost 8 bases, J lost 3 bases, and 11 bases lay in between. The CDR3 extends over 13 amino acids. CDR1 and CDR2 from the germline V gene are MNHNY and SVGAGI (reference sequence). Clones were read by immunoSEQ multiplex PCR, and TCRdb kept only the in-frame ones, dropping some. Of 70,000 to 85,000 clones listed, about 88% are singletons. The clonotype comes from a man between 65 and 85 years old with active or convalescent COVID-19. The rearrangement uses TRBV6-6 and TRBJ1-5, with D possibly matching TRBD1 (6 bases). The sequenced sample consisted of peripheral blood. The CDR3 DNA sequence: TGTGCCAGCCGTAACAGGGCCAATCAGCCCCAGCATTTT. Amino acids: CASRNRANQPQHF.